Listed below are T cell receptor beta chains from one sample, sequenced in a study of T cell responses to AZD1222 COVID-19 vaccine. Clones were read by immunoSEQ multiplex PCR, and TCRdb kept only the in-frame ones, dropping some. This sample carries 100,000 to 150,000 clones, around 87% of them seen once, and the ten largest clones take about 10%. The sample in question was peripheral blood, obtained on day 0 of AZD1222 vaccination. All receptors derive from an adult in good health. Each CDR3 is given with its conserved first and last residue. A D gene is named only where the DNA matches it firmly. Expanded clones get a size class; other rows say once, few or many, or leave the size out.

TRBJ1-6 NA NA TRBV12-5 CASGTGNYNSPLHF TGTGCTAGTGGTACCGGGAACTATAATTCACCCCTCCACTTT
TRBJ2-5 NA NA TRBV7-9 CASSLFSEETQYF TGTGCCAGCAGCTTATTTAGCGAGGAGACCCAGTACTTC
TRBJ1-5 NA TRBD1 TRBV3-1/TRBV3-2 CASSAGQGRQPQHF TGTGCCAGCAGCGCCGGACAGGGGAGACAGCCCCAGCATTTT
TRBJ1-4 few NA TRBV7-9 CASSLGLGEKLFF TGTGCCAGCAGCTTGGGTCTCGGTGAAAAACTGTTTTTT
TRBJ2-7 few NA TRBV30 CAWSVRGSEQYF TGTGCCTGGAGTGTACGAGGGTCCGAGCAGTACTTC
TRBJ1-5 NA NA TRBV27 CASSTGLGNQPQHF TGTGCCAGCAGTACAGGGCTAGGTAATCAGCCCCAGCATTTT
TRBJ2-2 NA TRBD2 TRBV5-8 CASRAGMWTGELFF TGTGCCAGCCGAGCGGGGATGTGGACCGGGGAGCTGTTTTTT
TRBJ2-3 NA NA TRBV5-1 CASSTYRQAAHQADTQYF TGCGCCAGCAGCACTTACAGACAGGCGGCGCATCAAGCAGATACGCAGTATTTT
TRBJ2-1 NA TRBD2 TRBV19 CASSTLAGSSYNEQFF TGTGCCAGTAGTACCTTAGCGGGAAGCTCCTACAATGAGCAGTTCTTC
TRBJ2-2 NA TRBD1 TRBV19 CATRDSPYTGELFF TGTGCCACCCGGGACAGTCCCTACACCGGGGAGCTGTTTTTT
TRBJ2-1 NA NA TRBV3-1/TRBV3-2 CASSQLKMGTHYEQFF TGTGCCAGCAGCCAACTCAAGATGGGGACTCATTATGAGCAGTTCTTC
TRBJ2-4 NA TRBD2 TRBV7-3 CASSLSAGGPIQYF TGTGCCAGCAGCTTATCCGCGGGGGGCCCTATTCAGTACTTC
TRBJ2-1 NA TRBD2 TRBV2 CASPAPSGGASSYNEQFF TGTGCCAGCCCGGCCCCTAGCGGGGGGGCAAGCTCCTACAATGAGCAGTTCTTC
TRBJ1-6 once NA TRBV27 CASSLRGPPLHF TGTGCCAGCAGTTTAAGGGGACCACCCCTCCACTTT
TRBJ2-2 once TRBD2 TRBV9 CASSAEGTSGRRSGELFF TGTGCCAGCAGCGCAGAAGGGACTAGCGGGAGGAGGAGCGGGGAGCTGTTTTTT
TRBJ1-6 NA NA TRBV10-3 CAISAALPGALHF TGTGCCATCAGTGCGGCCCTCCCCGGAGCCCTCCACTTT
TRBJ2-5 NA NA TRBV5-1 CASSLGAVAERETQYF TGCGCCAGCAGCTTGGGCGCTGTGGCCGAGAGAGAGACCCAGTACTTC
TRBJ1-6 NA NA TRBV18 CASSPRGGNSPLHF TGTGCCAGCTCACCAAGGGGGGGTAATTCACCCCTCCACTTT
TRBJ1-1 NA TRBD1 TRBV7-9 CASSRDRRNTEAFF TGTGCCAGCAGCCGGGACAGGAGGAACACTGAAGCTTTCTTT
TRBJ2-1 NA TRBD1 TRBV12-3/TRBV12-4 CASRPGDRHEQFF TGTGCCAGCAGGCCAGGGGACAGGCATGAGCAGTTCTTC
TRBJ2-7 NA NA TRBV6-2/TRBV6-3 CASSYVSYEQYF TGTGCCAGCAGTTACGTTAGCTACGAGCAGTACTTC
TRBJ1-6 NA NA TRBV9 CASSPSGGHSPLHF TGTGCCAGCAGCCCTAGCGGGGGGCATTCACCCCTCCACTTT
TRBJ2-1 once NA TRBV6-2/TRBV6-3 CASSYTGANLNEQFF TGTGCCAGCAGTTACACGGGGGCCAACCTTAATGAGCAGTTCTTC
TRBJ1-1 NA NA TRBV18 CASSQRGTEAFF TGTGCCAGCTCGCAGCGGGGGACTGAAGCTTTCTTT
TRBJ2-7 NA NA TRBV5-5 CASSYPHREGQYF TGTGCCAGCAGCTACCCTCACAGGGAAGGGCAGTACTTC
TRBJ2-3 NA TRBD1 TRBV18 CASSSRTGFTDTQYF TGTGCCAGCTCATCGAGGACAGGTTTTACAGATACGCAGTATTTT
TRBJ1-5 NA NA TRBV27 CASSFSVNQPQHF TGTGCCAGCAGTTTCTCAGTTAATCAGCCCCAGCATTTT
TRBJ1-5 NA NA TRBV20-1 CSASQGNQPQHF TGCAGTGCTAGTCAGGGGAATCAGCCCCAGCATTTT
TRBJ2-3 NA NA TRBV5-4 CASSLADTTDTQYF TGTGCCAGCAGCTTGGCGGACACCACAGATACGCAGTATTTT
TRBJ1-3 once NA TRBV7-2 CASSFDSSGNTIYF TGTGCCAGCAGCTTCGACAGTTCTGGAAACACCATATATTTT
TRBJ1-4 NA TRBD1 TRBV3-1/TRBV3-2 CASSQEPRGTVSEKLFF TGTGCCAGCAGCCAAGAACCGCGGGGGACAGTTTCTGAAAAACTGTTTTTT
TRBJ1-6 NA TRBD1 TRBV18 CASSPTLPGQGNSPLHF TGTGCCAGCTCACCTACACTTCCGGGACAGGGGAATTCACCCCTCCACTTT
TRBJ1-2 NA NA TRBV21-1 CASSRIAGTGSYGYTF TGTGCCAGCAGCAGGATCGCCGGGACAGGGAGTTATGGCTACACCTTC
TRBJ2-1 NA TRBD1 TRBV5-6 CASSLMDRGSNEQFF TGTGCCAGCAGCTTGATGGACAGGGGGTCCAATGAGCAGTTCTTC
TRBJ2-5 NA TRBD1 TRBV5-1 CASTRTGNQETQYF TGCGCCAGTACGCGGACAGGGAACCAAGAGACCCAGTACTTC
TRBJ1-2 NA NA TRBV11-2 CASSPGTSGNYGYTF TGTGCCAGCAGCCCAGGGACATCCGGAAACTATGGCTACACCTTC
TRBJ1-1 few NA TRBV6-1 CASSDYLIRGRIANTEAFF TGTGCCAGCAGTGACTACTTGATTAGGGGGAGGATAGCGAACACTGAAGCTTTCTTT
TRBJ1-2 NA NA TRBV27 CASSLVGQNYGYTF TGTGCCAGCAGTTTGGTGGGCCAGAACTATGGCTACACCTTC
TRBJ2-3 NA TRBD2 TRBV5-1 CASSFGGLAGGNTDTQYF TGCGCCAGCAGCTTCGGCGGGCTAGCGGGGGGAAACACAGATACGCAGTATTTT
TRBJ1-1 NA NA TRBV5-1 CASSRDREAFF TGCGCCAGCAGCAGAGACAGGGAAGCTTTCTTT
TRBJ2-1 NA TRBD2 TRBV4-3 CASSPIPGLAGLGNEQFF TGCGCCAGCAGCCCGATTCCGGGACTAGCGGGATTAGGCAATGAGCAGTTCTTC
TRBJ2-2 few TRBD1 TRBV5-4 CASSIQGAGGELFF TGTGCCAGCAGCATCCAGGGGGCAGGCGGGGAGCTGTTTTTT
TRBJ2-2 NA NA TRBV5-6 CASSLLAQGTGELFF TGTGCCAGCAGCTTGTTGGCTCAGGGCACCGGGGAGCTGTTTTTT
TRBJ1-1 NA NA TRBV5-1 CASSLGLGLEAFF TGCGCCAGCAGCTTGGGTCTGGGCCTTGAAGCTTTCTTT
TRBJ1-2 NA NA TRBV7-8 CASSELAGASYGYTF TGTGCCAGCAGCGAACTCGCGGGGGCTTCCTATGGCTACACCTTC
TRBJ2-7 once TRBD1 TRBV9 CASSVGQGNYEQYF TGTGCCAGCAGCGTGGGACAGGGAAACTACGAGCAGTACTTC
TRBJ2-7 NA NA TRBV5-1 CASSFDRYEQYF TGCGCCAGCAGCTTTGACCGGTACGAGCAGTACTTC
TRBJ2-1 NA TRBD2 TRBV24-1 CATSDPILAGPYNEQFF TGTGCCACCAGTGACCCAATACTAGCGGGGCCCTACAATGAGCAGTTCTTC
TRBJ1-2 NA NA TRBV30 CAWSVGGGYGYTF TGTGCCTGGAGTGTCGGGGGGGGCTATGGCTACACCTTC
TRBJ2-1 few TRBD2 TRBV9 CASSLPGLAGEQFF TGTGCCAGCAGCTTGCCGGGACTAGCGGGAGAGCAGTTCTTC
TRBJ2-1 once NA TRBV28 CASQTSSGEQFF TGTGCCAGCCAGACTAGTTCGGGTGAGCAGTTCTTC
TRBJ2-2 NA NA TRBV28 CASQGLSSRTGELFF TGTGCCAGTCAGGGTTTATCGAGTCGCACCGGGGAGCTGTTTTTT
TRBJ1-2 NA TRBD1 TRBV9 CASSGGTGKGYGYTF TGTGCCAGCAGCGGAGGGACAGGCAAGGGCTATGGCTACACCTTC
TRBJ2-2 NA NA TRBV30 CAWNREFGTGELFF TGTGCCTGGAACCGGGAATTCGGGACCGGGGAGCTGTTTTTT
TRBJ2-7 NA NA TRBV7-9 CASTTAGGYEQYF TGTGCCAGCACCACGGCCGGCGGCTACGAGCAGTACTTC
TRBJ1-2 NA NA TRBV4-1 CASSQVGGGSNYGYTF TGCGCCAGCAGCCAAGTTGGGGGCGGTTCTAACTATGGCTACACCTTC
TRBJ1-2 NA NA TRBV2 CASTLEGITNYGYTF TGTGCCAGCACCCTAGAGGGGATCACTAACTATGGCTACACCTTC
TRBJ2-2 once NA TRBV6-2/TRBV6-3 CASSYRATGRAGELFF TGTGCCAGCAGTTACCGGGCGACAGGGAGGGCCGGGGAGCTGTTTTTT
TRBJ1-1 NA TRBD1 TRBV9 CASSLQGSTEAFF TGTGCCAGCAGTTTACAGGGGTCCACTGAAGCTTTCTTT